These T cell receptor beta chains were read from a single sample in a study of shared clonotypes between healthy human individuals. The method was immunoSEQ multiplex PCR; TCRdb's version includes in-frame clones alone and lacks a portion of them. Among about 980,000 clones listed, 60% to 85% were seen once. What was sequenced was memory CD4+ T cells sorted from blood. These receptors were taken from a man between 18 and 29 years old in good health. The CDR3 runs from the conserved cysteine through the conserved F or W. The order of the fields is J gene, clone size, D gene, V gene, CDR3 protein, CDR3 DNA. A D gene is named only where the DNA matches it firmly. Not all rows give a size; the values are once, few, many and, for expanded clones, a class.

j_call: TRBJ1-1
clone_size: NA
d_call: TRBD1
v_call: TRBV5-5
cdr3_aa: CASSLGQGRTEAFF
cdr3_nt: TGTGCCAGCAGCCTGGGACAGGGTAGGACTGAAGCTTTCTTT

j_call: TRBJ2-3
clone_size: NA
d_call: NA
v_call: TRBV10-3
cdr3_aa: CAIKTGTTPDTQYF
cdr3_nt: TGTGCCATCAAAACAGGGACTACCCCAGATACGCAGTATTTT

j_call: TRBJ1-2
clone_size: NA
d_call: NA
v_call: TRBV4-2
cdr3_aa: CASSQDSQGLFGYTF
cdr3_nt: TGTGCCAGCAGCCAAGATTCCCAGGGACTGTTCGGCTACACCTTC

j_call: TRBJ2-3
clone_size: NA
d_call: NA
v_call: TRBV5-1
cdr3_aa: CASSPGGSTDTQYF
cdr3_nt: TGCGCCAGCAGCCCCGGGGGAAGCACAGATACGCAGTATTTT

j_call: TRBJ1-2
clone_size: NA
d_call: TRBD1
v_call: TRBV6-5
cdr3_aa: CASRGQGFPNYGYTF
cdr3_nt: TGTGCCAGCAGGGGACAGGGGTTCCCAAACTATGGCTACACCTTC

j_call: TRBJ2-3
clone_size: NA
d_call: NA
v_call: TRBV4-1
cdr3_aa: CASSQGAAGLTDTQYF
cdr3_nt: TGCGCCAGCAGCCAGGGCGCGGCGGGGCTCACAGATACGCAGTATTTT

j_call: TRBJ2-1
clone_size: NA
d_call: NA
v_call: TRBV6-1
cdr3_aa: CASSEDYFQFF
cdr3_nt: TGTGCCAGCAGCGAGGACTACTTTCAGTTCTTC

j_call: TRBJ2-7
clone_size: NA
d_call: NA
v_call: TRBV5-1
cdr3_aa: CASSLPVEQYF
cdr3_nt: TGCGCCAGCAGCTTGCCAGTGGAGCAGTACTTC

j_call: TRBJ2-4
clone_size: NA
d_call: TRBD2
v_call: TRBV28
cdr3_aa: CASSSTSGVTIQYF
cdr3_nt: TGTGCCAGCAGCTCGACTAGCGGGGTGACCATTCAGTACTTC

j_call: TRBJ2-7
clone_size: NA
d_call: NA
v_call: TRBV2
cdr3_aa: CASSEGNQGRRNF
cdr3_nt: TGTGCCAGCAGTGAAGGGAACCAGGGCCGCCGAAACTTC

j_call: TRBJ2-5
clone_size: many
d_call: TRBD2
v_call: TRBV2
cdr3_aa: CASSAGGGRETQYF
cdr3_nt: TGTGCCAGCAGTGCGGGCGGGGGTAGGGAGACCCAGTACTTC

j_call: TRBJ2-7
clone_size: few
d_call: NA
v_call: TRBV7-2
cdr3_aa: CASSLDSTHPYEQYF
cdr3_nt: TGTGCCAGCAGCTTAGACAGCACTCACCCCTACGAGCAGTACTTC

j_call: TRBJ1-2
clone_size: many
d_call: NA
v_call: TRBV6-4
cdr3_aa: CASRRGATGGYGYTF
cdr3_nt: TGTGCCAGCCGTCGAGGGGCCACCGGGGGGTATGGCTACACCTTC

j_call: TRBJ2-7
clone_size: NA
d_call: TRBD1
v_call: TRBV29-1
cdr3_aa: CSVLPPYEGARPYEQYF
cdr3_nt: TGCAGCGTGCTTCCTCCATACGAGGGGGCGCGCCCCTACGAGCAGTACTTC

j_call: TRBJ2-3
clone_size: NA
d_call: TRBD1
v_call: TRBV13
cdr3_aa: CASSSFRTGGNYDTQYF
cdr3_nt: TGTGCCAGCAGCTCCTTTAGGACAGGGGGCAACTATGATACGCAGTATTTT

j_call: TRBJ2-7
clone_size: many
d_call: NA
v_call: TRBV21-1
cdr3_aa: CASSKNRADQAYEQYF
cdr3_nt: TGTGCCAGCAGCAAAAATCGGGCAGACCAAGCCTACGAGCAGTACTTC

j_call: TRBJ1-6
clone_size: few
d_call: NA
v_call: TRBV7-2
cdr3_aa: CASSLFGQRALHF
cdr3_nt: TGTGCCAGCAGCCTGTTCGGACAACGGGCCCTCCACTTT

j_call: TRBJ2-2
clone_size: NA
d_call: NA
v_call: TRBV19
cdr3_aa: CASSGATGELFF
cdr3_nt: TGTGCCAGTTCTGGGGCTACCGGGGAGCTGTTTTTT

j_call: TRBJ2-7
clone_size: once
d_call: TRBD1
v_call: TRBV18
cdr3_aa: CASSQQGTGAEEYF
cdr3_nt: TGTGCCAGCTCTCAACAAGGGACAGGGGCGGAGGAGTACTTC

j_call: TRBJ1-1
clone_size: NA
d_call: NA
v_call: TRBV27
cdr3_aa: CASSLSRDGHWITEAFF
cdr3_nt: TGTGCCAGCAGTTTATCCAGGGACGGGCATTGGATCACTGAAGCTTTCTTT

j_call: TRBJ1-2
clone_size: NA
d_call: TRBD1
v_call: TRBV28
cdr3_aa: CASSLYLQGAPRYTF
cdr3_nt: TGTGCCAGCAGTTTATATCTCCAGGGGGCTCCTCGCTACACCTTC

j_call: TRBJ2-7
clone_size: NA
d_call: TRBD1
v_call: TRBV5-4
cdr3_aa: CASSLGQGVRYEQYF
cdr3_nt: TGTGCCAGCAGCTTAGGACAGGGGGTAAGGTACGAGCAGTACTTC

j_call: TRBJ1-6
clone_size: NA
d_call: NA
v_call: TRBV5-4
cdr3_aa: CASSLGTRGRSPLHF
cdr3_nt: TGTGCCAGCAGCTTGGGGACGCGGGGTCGGTCACCCCTCCACTTT